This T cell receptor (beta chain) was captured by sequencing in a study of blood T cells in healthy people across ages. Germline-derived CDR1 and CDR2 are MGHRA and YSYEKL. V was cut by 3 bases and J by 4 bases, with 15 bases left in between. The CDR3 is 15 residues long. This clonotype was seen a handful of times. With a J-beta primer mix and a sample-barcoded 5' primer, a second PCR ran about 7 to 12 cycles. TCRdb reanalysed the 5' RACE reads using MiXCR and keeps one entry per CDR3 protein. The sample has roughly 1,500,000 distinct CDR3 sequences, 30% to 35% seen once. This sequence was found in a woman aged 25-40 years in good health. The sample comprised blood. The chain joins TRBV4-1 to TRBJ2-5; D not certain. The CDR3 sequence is CASSQLLGSPETQYF. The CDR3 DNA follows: TGCGCCAGCAGCCAGCTCCTCGGTTCTCCAGAGACCCAGTACTTC.